A selection of T cell receptor beta chains follows, all from one sample in a study of blood T cell repertoires in COVID-19. Clones were sequenced by immunoSEQ multiplex PCR, and TCRdb holds only the in-frame ones, with some missing. The profile covers 180,000 or so clones, with around 82% appearing a single time and around 2.4% taken by the ten largest. The sample comprised peripheral blood. These receptors were obtained from a human donor with acute or convalescent COVID-19. The donor label of this sample is uncertain. Each CDR3 is given with its conserved first and last residue. Fields, in order: V gene, J gene, clone size, D gene, CDR3 DNA, CDR3 protein. A D gene is named only where the DNA matches it firmly. The size field is filled for only some rows; it gives once, few, many or a size class.

>TRBV5-1|TRBJ1-1|-|TRBD1
TGCGCCAGCAGCCGTCAGGGGGCAGGAGTACGGATCTCTGAAGCTTTCTTT
CASSRQGAGVRISEAFF
>TRBV6-6|TRBJ1-1|-|-
TGTGCCAGCACCCTTTCGAGGAGGACTGAAGCTTTCTTT
CASTLSRRTEAFF
>TRBV27|TRBJ2-5|-|-
TGTGCCAGCAGTTTTCGAGGGATGGAAGAGACCCAGTACTTC
CASSFRGMEETQYF
>TRBV5-1|TRBJ1-1|-|TRBD1
TGCGCCAGCAGCTTGGACCCGGGACAGGTGAACACTGAAGCTTTCTTT
CASSLDPGQVNTEAFF
>TRBV7-8|TRBJ2-3|once|TRBD2
TGTGCCAGCAGCCCCTGGACTAGCTCAGATACGCAGTATTTT
CASSPWTSSDTQYF
>TRBV30|TRBJ2-2|once|-
TGTGCCTGGAGCCCAAAAATTTCGGACACCGGGGAGCTGTTTTTT
CAWSPKISDTGELFF
>TRBV3-1/TRBV3-2|TRBJ2-1|-|TRBD1
TGTGCCAGCAGCCCCCGGCAGGGGGCCGCTAACAATGAGCAGTTCTTC
CASSPRQGAANNEQFF
>TRBV7-3|TRBJ2-1|-|-
TGTGCCAGCAGCCGCGGAGGGGTATACAATGAGCAGTTCTTC
CASSRGGVYNEQFF
>TRBV7-3|TRBJ2-1|few|TRBD2
TGTGCCAGCAGCTTAGGTCGGGCTAGCGGGAGCGATGAGCAGTTCTTC
CASSLGRASGSDEQFF
>TRBV10-3|TRBJ2-7|-|TRBD1
TGTGCCACCGCCGGGACAGGGGCCTACGAGCAGTACTTC
CATAGTGAYEQYF
>TRBV6-6|TRBJ2-2|-|-
TGTGCCAGCGACCGGATTGGGACTGGGAACACCGGGGAGCTGTTTTTT
CASDRIGTGNTGELFF
>TRBV7-2|TRBJ1-1|-|-
TGTGCCAGCAGCTCAGCGTCAGGGGTTACTGAAGCTTTCTTT
CASSSASGVTEAFF
>TRBV2|TRBJ2-7|few|-
TGTGCCAGCAGTGAATCCAACTACGAGCAGTACTTC
CASSESNYEQYF
>TRBV5-1|TRBJ2-5|-|TRBD2
TGCGCCAGCAGCGCCTCTAGCGGGAGGGTGGGGTACCAAGAGACCCAGTACTTC
CASSASSGRVGYQETQYF
>TRBV19|TRBJ2-1|-|-
TGTGCCAGTAGCGGGGGGCCGTTGGTCTACAATGAGCAGTTCTTC
CASSGGPLVYNEQFF
>TRBV21-1|TRBJ2-7|-|-
TGTGCCAGCAGCACACTATTAAGACTAGCGAATACCTACGAGCAGTACTTC
CASSTLLRLANTYEQYF
>TRBV6-5|TRBJ1-5|-|-
TGTGCCAGCAGGCCCTACAGGGATAGCAATCAGCCCCAGCATTTT
CASRPYRDSNQPQHF